A single sample is the source of the 2 T cell receptor beta chains below, sequenced in a study of human thymus T cells. Thymic material originated from resections removed in the course of corrective heart surgery. Here immunoSEQ multiplex PCR was the method, and the copy in TCRdb shows in-frame clones only, minus some. The sample yields some 72,000 clones, roughly 96% seen once. The specimen sequenced was thymus tissue. The receptors derive from a boy under three years old with a congenital heart defect but otherwise immunologically healthy.

V and J are TRBV4-1 and TRBJ1-2; the match to TRBD1 covers 7 bases. V was pared by 1 base and J by 7 bases, with 12 bases of the junction left unmatched. This CDR3 is 16 amino acids long. Germline V gene sequence: CDR1 MGHRA, CDR2 YSYEKL. The CDR3 bases are TGCGCCAGCAGCCAAGCCTTGACAGGGCTAGTAGTTGGCTACACCTTC. It codes for CASSQALTGLVVGYTF.

The chain links TRBV4-3 to TRBJ1-3; D perhaps matches TRBD1 (6 bases). This CDR3 is 19 amino acids long. CDR1 is LGHNA, CDR2 YSLEER, per germline. Trimming took 0 bases from V and 3 from J, leaving 21 bases between them. CDR3 sequence: CASSQDVWMLAGDGNTIYF. The CDR3 bases are TGCGCCAGCAGCCAAGATGTCTGGATGTTGGCAGGGGATGGAAACACCATATATTTT.